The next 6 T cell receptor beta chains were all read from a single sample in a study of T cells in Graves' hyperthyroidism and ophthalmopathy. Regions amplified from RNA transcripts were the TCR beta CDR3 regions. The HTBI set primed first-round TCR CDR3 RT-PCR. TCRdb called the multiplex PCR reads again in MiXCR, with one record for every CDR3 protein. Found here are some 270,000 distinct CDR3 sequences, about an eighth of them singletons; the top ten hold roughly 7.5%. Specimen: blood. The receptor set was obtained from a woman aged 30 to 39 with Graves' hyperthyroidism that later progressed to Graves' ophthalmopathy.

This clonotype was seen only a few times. The CDR3 protein is CASSQGLAGAPSTDTQYF. The CDR3 DNA reads TGTGCCAGCAGCCAGGGACTAGCGGGGGCCCCTAGCACAGATACGCAGTATTTT. The chain joins TRBV11-2 to TRBJ2-3, with TRBD2 identical over 14 bases. There are 18 residues in the CDR3. The germline gives CDR1 SGHAT, CDR2 FQNNGV. Germline trimming cut 5 bases from V and 0 bases from J; bases unmatched to any gene: 7.

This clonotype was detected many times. In nucleotides, the CDR3 is TGCGCCAGCAGCCCTGGGGCAGCGGAGCAGTACTTC. Encoded protein: CASSPGAAEQYF. V gene TRBV5-1 combines with J gene TRBJ2-7; tentative D call: TRBD1 (5 bases). V lost 4 bases and J 7 bases, leaving 12 bases between the germline ends. The length of the CDR3 is 12 residues. Per the germline V gene, CDR1 is SGHRS and CDR2 is YFSETQ.

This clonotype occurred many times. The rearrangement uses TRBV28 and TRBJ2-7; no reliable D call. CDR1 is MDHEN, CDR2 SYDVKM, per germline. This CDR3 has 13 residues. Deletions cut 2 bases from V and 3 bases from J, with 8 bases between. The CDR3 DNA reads TGTGCCAGCAGTTTAGGCCAAGTCTACGAGCAGTACTTC. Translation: CASSLGQVYEQYF. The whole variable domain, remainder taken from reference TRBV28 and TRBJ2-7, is DVKVTQSSRYLVKRTGEKVFLECVQDMDHENMFWYRQDPGLGLRLIYFSYDVKMKEKGDIPEGYSVSREKKERFSLILESASTNQTSMYLCASSLGQVYEQYFGPGTRLTVT.

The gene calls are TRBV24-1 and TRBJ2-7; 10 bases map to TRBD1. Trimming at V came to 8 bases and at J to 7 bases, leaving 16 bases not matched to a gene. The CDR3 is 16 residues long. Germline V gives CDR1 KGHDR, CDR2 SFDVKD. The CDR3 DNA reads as TGTGCCACCAATGAGAAGGGACAGGGGCTCTACAATGAGCAGTACTTC. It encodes CATNEKGQGLYNEQYF.

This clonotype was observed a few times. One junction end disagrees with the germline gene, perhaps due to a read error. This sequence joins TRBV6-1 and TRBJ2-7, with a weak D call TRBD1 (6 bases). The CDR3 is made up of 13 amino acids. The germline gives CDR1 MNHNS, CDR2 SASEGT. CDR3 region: CVSKLRTAYEQYF. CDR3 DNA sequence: TGTGTCAGCAAGCTCAGGACAGCCTACGAGCAGTACTTC.

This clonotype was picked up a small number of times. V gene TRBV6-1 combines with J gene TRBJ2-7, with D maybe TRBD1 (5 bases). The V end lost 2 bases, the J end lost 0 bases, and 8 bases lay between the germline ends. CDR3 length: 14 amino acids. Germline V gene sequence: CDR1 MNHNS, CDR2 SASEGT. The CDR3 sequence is CASSEWGSSYEQYF. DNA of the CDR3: TGTGCCAGCAGTGAATGGGGCAGCTCCTACGAGCAGTACTTC.